A selection of T cell receptor beta chains follows, all from one sample in a study of beta chain features in type 1 diabetes. TCRdb keeps only in-frame clones here, not all; method: immunoSEQ multiplex PCR. This repertoire shows 400,000 to 550,000 clones, approximately 10% found once; its top ten account for over 0.035%. Sequencing used naive CD4+ T cells from blood. All receptors derive from a woman under 30 in good health. Each CDR3 is given with its conserved first and last residue. The D gene is left open where the match is weak. Only some rows state a clone size, as once, few, many or a class for expanded clones.

DNA	CDR3	size	V	J	D
TGCAGCGTTGAAGAAGGTCAGGGTGGATCCTACAATGAGCAGTTCTTC	CSVEEGQGGSYNEQFF	NA	TRBV29-1	TRBJ2-1	NA
TGCGCCAGCAGCCACCAGGCCCTTCGGGAGACCCAGTACTTC	CASSHQALRETQYF	NA	TRBV4-1	TRBJ2-5	NA
TGTGCCAGTAGTACTCAGGGGGGATACTATGGCTACACCTTC	CASSTQGGYYGYTF	few	TRBV19	TRBJ1-2	TRBD1
TGCAGCGTTGAAGAGGGGGGCACAGATACGCAGTATTTT	CSVEEGGTDTQYF	NA	TRBV29-1	TRBJ2-3	NA
TGTGCCAGCAGCTTAGCGGGGATAACTTACAATGAGCAGTTCTTC	CASSLAGITYNEQFF	few	TRBV7-2	TRBJ2-1	NA
TGTGCCAGTACTACAGGGGTAAATTCACCCCTCCACTTT	CASTTGVNSPLHF	NA	TRBV27	TRBJ1-6	TRBD1
TGTGCCAGCAGCGTCGGGGACAGGGCGGGAGAAAAACTGTTTTTT	CASSVGDRAGEKLFF	NA	TRBV5-4	TRBJ1-4	TRBD1
TGTGCCAGCAGCTGGAACTCCGGGACAGGACTCCCTATCTATGGCTACACCTTC	CASSWNSGTGLPIYGYTF	NA	TRBV5-4	TRBJ1-2	TRBD1
TGTGCCAGCAGTTTAGACCCTAACAGGGGAGGAAGAGAGACCCAGTACTTC	CASSLDPNRGGRETQYF	few	TRBV27	TRBJ2-5	NA
TGCAGCGTTGGAAGGGGGGGGATCAAGGGCACAGATACGCAGTATTTT	CSVGRGGIKGTDTQYF	NA	TRBV29-1	TRBJ2-3	NA
TGTGCCAGCTCAGGTGGGGGAAACACTGAAGCTTTCTTT	CASSGGGNTEAFF	NA	TRBV18	TRBJ1-1	NA
TGTGCCAGCAGCTTGGGACAGGGGGCAGCCGGGGAGCTGTTTTTT	CASSLGQGAAGELFF	NA	TRBV5-8	TRBJ2-2	TRBD1
TGCAGCGTCGTGGCAGGAGATGAAAAACTGTTTTTT	CSVVAGDEKLFF	few	TRBV29-1	TRBJ1-4	NA
TGTGCCAGCAGCAGAAACAGGGGCTCCTACAATGAGCAGTTCTTC	CASSRNRGSYNEQFF	few	TRBV7-2	TRBJ2-1	TRBD1
TGTGCCAGCAGTTATTCCATGAACACTGAAGCTTTCTTT	CASSYSMNTEAFF	NA	TRBV6-5	TRBJ1-1	NA
TGCGCCAGCAGCCCAAGAATCCCCTTCCTAGTTTTCCATGAGCAGTTCTTC	CASSPRIPFLVFHEQFF	few	TRBV4-3	TRBJ2-1	NA